This TCR beta chain is from a study of blood T cell repertoires in COVID-19. Overall study: Specimens from acute and convalescent COVID-19 originated in the United States, Italy and Spain. T cells, B-cell-depleted T cells, or PBMCs supplied cDNA or gDNA.

A case of COVID-19 had been met by exposed participants within 2 weeks before study entry. Clones were read by immunoSEQ multiplex PCR, and TCRdb kept only the in-frame ones, dropping some. The table has 65,000 or so clones, roughly 70% seen once. Germline V gives CDR1 LNHDA, CDR2 SQIVND (reference sequence). CDR3 size: 15 residues. The V gene lost 3 bases and the J gene lost 0 bases, with 11 bases spanning the gap. Sequenced sample: PBMCs or T cells enriched from blood (not recorded which). The chain combines TRBV19 with TRBJ1-1, with D possibly being TRBD1 (5 bases). The clonotype originates from an older woman who had been exposed to COVID-19. The chain's CDR3 is CASSISEGMNTEAFF. CDR3 sequence (DNA): TGTGCCAGTAGTATTTCGGAGGGGATGAACACTGAAGCTTTCTTT.